This TCR beta chain was observed in a study of patients and donors after allogeneic stem cell transplantation. TCRdb fed the RT-PCR reads into MiXCR, producing one record per CDR3 protein. Here the sample spans fewer than 200,000 distinct CDR3 sequences, about 32% being singletons. CDR3 length equals 17 residues. The germline CDR1 and CDR2 sequences are SEHNR and FQNEAQ (reference sequence). The V gene lost 4 bases and the J gene lost 3 bases, with 19 bases spanning the gap. This clonotype showed up just a few times. The TCR was taken from a human donor who was either an allogeneic HSCT recipient or a stem cell or donor lymphocyte infusion donor (not recorded which). It is not recorded whose cells these are; they may come from a transplant donor. The chain recombines TRBV7-9 with TRBJ2-4, with D perhaps TRBD2 (6 bases). Sequencing was performed on blood, either unsorted or a sorted T cell fraction (not recorded which). CDR3 sequence: CASSYSERVWDKNIQYF. CDR3 bases: TGTGCCAGCAGCTACAGCGAGCGGGTATGGGACAAAAACATTCAGTACTTC.